These 23 T cell receptor beta chains were sequenced from one sample in a study of breast tumors, draining lymph nodes, adjacent tissues. MiXCR, applied by TCRdb to the multiplex PCR reads, yields one record per CDR3 protein. The table shows 45,000 to 65,000 distinct CDR3 sequences, with 35% to 50% occurring only once. The sequenced material came from breast tumor tissue. The receptors shown here come from a female donor with breast cancer. Some clones in this sample may be carry-over from other donors' samples.

This clonotype occurred many times. The gene calls are TRBV7-6 and TRBJ2-5; the D gene is possibly TRBD1 (6 bases). Per germline, CDR1 SGHVS and CDR2 FNYEAQ. The CDR3 totals 15 residues. Trimming left V 7 bases short and J 4 bases short, with 19 bases between. The CDR3, as DNA: TGTGCCAGCACCTTCGCCCGAGGGGGTGGAGAGACCCAGTACTTC. This translates into CASTFARGGGETQYF.

The rearrangement uses TRBV30 and TRBJ1-2; 7 positions agree with TRBD1. From germline, CDR1 is GTSNPN and CDR2 SVGIG (reference sequence). The CDR3 contains 13 residues. V dropped 2 bases and J dropped 6; count of bases not matched to a gene: 6. As DNA, the CDR3 is TGTGCCTGGAGTCCGGAACAGGGGCATGGCTACACCTTC. Translated: CAWSPEQGHGYTF.

Ten or more counts support this clonotype. The CDR3 nucleotides are TGTGCCAGCAGTGAAGCCCGGTCGAGAGGGCAGCCCCAGCATTTT. It specifies CASSEARSRGQPQHF. The V call is TRBV2, the J call TRBJ1-5; D gene uncertain. This CDR3 spans 15 amino acids. Germline CDR1 SNHLY, CDR2 FYNNEI. The V end was cut by 0 bases, the J end by 7 bases, with 13 bases between.

The chain is built from TRBV2 and TRBJ2-7, with D unclear. V was cut by 8 bases and J by 4 bases, with 15 bases left in between. From germline, CDR1 is SNHLY and CDR2 FYNNEI. The CDR3 totals 13 residues. The CDR3: CASSDTLGYEQYF. The CDR3, as DNA: TGTGCCAGCTCCGACACGTTGGGGTACGAGCAGTACTTC.

This clonotype was counted at least ten times. V is TRBV15 and J is TRBJ2-7; D not resolved. Germline V gene sequence: CDR1 LNHNV, CDR2 YYDKDF (reference sequence). The CDR3 extends over 14 amino acids. Trimming shortened V by 0 bases and J by 2 bases, and 8 bases separated the two germline ends. The CDR3, as DNA: TGTGCCACCAGCAGAGAGGGCAAAACCTACGAGCAGTACTTC. This codes for CATSREGKTYEQYF.

In its sample, this clonotype was seen many times. The chain is built from TRBV11-1 and TRBJ2-1; D unclear. The germline gives CDR1 SGHAT, CDR2 FQDESV (reference sequence). The CDR3 extends over 12 amino acids. Between the trimmed V and J ends, which lost 5 bases and 6 bases, there was a span of 8 bases. Written as DNA, the CDR3 is TGTGCCAGCAGCCCACACCGCAATGAGCAGTTCTTC. Translated, it gives CASSPHRNEQFF.

The gene calls are TRBV19 and TRBJ1-4; TRBD1 is a possible D gene (6 bases). V was shortened by 5 bases and J by 2 bases, with 21 bases between the two germline ends. The CDR3 runs 18 residues. Germline V gene data show CDR1 as LNHDA and CDR2 as SQIVND (reference sequence). The CDR3, as DNA: TGTGCCAGTAGTTCCCGGACAGTTCGGAGGGGCACTAATGAAAAACTGTTTTTT. The encoded protein is CASSSRTVRRGTNEKLFF.

The chain employs TRBV11-2 and TRBJ2-5; D may be TRBD1 or TRBD2 (5 bases each). The CDR3 has 11 amino acids. CDR1 is SGHAT, CDR2 FQNNGV, per germline. With 6 bases removed from V and 4 bases from J, the gap between germline ends came to 6 bases. The CDR3 DNA follows: TGTGCCAGCAGTGGGACAGAGACCCAGTACTTC. Translation gives CASSGTETQYF.

This clonotype is termed medium-sized. The chain recombines TRBV15 with TRBJ2-7; 14 positions agree with TRBD2. Germline V lookup: CDR1 LNHNV, CDR2 YYDKDF (reference sequence). The CDR3 runs 19 residues. V lost 3 bases and J lost 3; bases outside the gene matches: 13. The DNA of the CDR3 is TGTGCCACCAGCAGGGCCCCCCTCGGGACTAGCGGGAGACTCTACGAGCAGTACTTC. It codes for CATSRAPLGTSGRLYEQYF.

This chain uses TRBV24-1 with TRBJ2-1; D may be TRBD1 (6 bases). Trimming pared 4 bases from V and 5 bases from J, leaving 11 bases between. The CDR3 has 14 residues. Germline CDR1 KGHDR, CDR2 SFDVKD. The CDR3 coding sequence is TGTGCCACCAGTGAGGAGACAGGCCACAATGAGCAGTTCTTC. Translated, it gives CATSEETGHNEQFF.

As to this clonotype: At one boundary the junction diverges from the germline segment, which might be a read error. CDR3 in amino acids: CASSQDLKTPLVF. In nucleotides, the CDR3 is TGCGCCAGCAGCCAAGACCTAAAGACCCCTCTTGTTTTT. This chain uses TRBV4-3 with TRBJ1-4; D is uncertain. The CDR3 runs 13 residues. Per germline, CDR1 LGHNA and CDR2 YSLEER.

The rearrangement joins TRBV19 to TRBJ1-5, with no clear D. CDR3 size: 13 residues. CDR1 and CDR2 from the germline V gene are LNHDA and SQIVND (reference sequence). Trimming stripped 6 bases from V and 4 bases from J, with 10 bases between. The CDR3 is CASSNTENQPQHF. In DNA form, the CDR3 reads TGTGCCAGTAGCAACACAGAAAATCAGCCCCAGCATTTT. Supplemented by reference TRBV19 and TRBJ1-5, the full variable domain reads DGGITQSPKYLFRKEGQNVTLSCEQNLNHDAMYWYRQDPGQGLRLIYYSQIVNDFQKGDIAEGYSVSREKKESFPLTVTSAQKNPTAFYLCASSNTENQPQHFGDGTRLSIL.

The chain combines TRBV5-1 with TRBJ1-2, with 9 positions matching TRBD1. The length of the CDR3 is 14 residues. J lost 4 bases, V lost 5 bases, and 6 bases had no gene match. Germline CDR1 reads SGHRS; CDR2 reads YFSETQ. CDR3 loop: CASSEQGAGYGYTF. The CDR3 DNA is TGCGCCAGCAGTGAACAGGGGGCGGGCTATGGCTACACCTTC.

This clonotype showed up many times. The rearrangement joins TRBV20-1 to TRBJ2-5, with TRBD2 matching over 7 bases. The J segment lost 4 bases and the V segment lost 1 base, leaving 18 bases of the junction unmatched. Germline V gene data show CDR1 as DFQATT and CDR2 as SNEGSKA (reference sequence). This CDR3 has 18 amino acids. CDR3 in amino acids: CSARAPILLAPGGETQYF. CDR3 nucleotide sequence: TGCAGTGCTAGAGCACCAATACTACTAGCGCCCGGCGGAGAGACCCAGTACTTC.

The gene calls are TRBV5-5 and TRBJ2-2; possible D gene TRBD2, 5 bases. V was pared by 10 bases and J by 4 bases, with 17 bases between. Germline CDR1 SGHKS, CDR2 YYEKEE (reference sequence). This CDR3 is 14 amino acids long. The DNA of the CDR3 is TGTGCCTCATCGGTAAATGGAGGCACCGGGGAGCTGTTTTTT. It translates to CASSVNGGTGELFF.

The chain combines TRBV15 with TRBJ1-5, with 7 bases lining up with TRBD1. V lost 3 bases, J lost 0 bases, and 5 bases stayed unmatched. The germline V gene encodes CDR1 LNHNV and CDR2 YYDKDF (reference sequence). The length of the CDR3 is 16 residues. The DNA of the CDR3 is TGTGCCACCAGCAGGTCGACAGGGAATAGCAATCAGCCCCAGCATTTT. This encodes CATSRSTGNSNQPQHF.

This sequence joins TRBV20-1 and TRBJ2-1; a weak D match, TRBD2 (5 bases). Deletions cut 3 bases from V and 2 bases from J, with 14 bases between. Germline V CDR1 and CDR2: DFQATT, SNEGSKA (reference sequence). This CDR3 comprises 15 residues. CDR3 loop: CSARGASTTYNEQFF. CDR3 sequence (DNA): TGCAGTGCTAGGGGAGCAAGTACTACCTACAATGAGCAGTTCTTC.

CDR3 region: CATSSPTGTGTYEQYF. The CDR3 DNA sequence: TGTGCCACCAGCAGCCCGACCGGTACAGGGACCTACGAGCAGTACTTC. This rearrangement joins TRBV15 to TRBJ2-7, with D perhaps matching TRBD1 (6 bases). Germline V lookup: CDR1 LNHNV, CDR2 YYDKDF (reference sequence). V shed 3 bases and J shed 2 bases, with 17 bases lying between them. CDR3 length equals 16 residues.

For this clonotype: This may arise from a read error, as a much more abundant clone is one base away. This chain links TRBV11-2 with TRBJ1-2; D gene uncertain. V was cut by 8 bases and J by 3 bases, with 13 bases left in between. CDR3 length: 13 residues. Germline CDR1 SGHAT, CDR2 FQNNGV. This CDR3 is CASGRGLDYGYTF. CDR3 DNA: TGTGCCAGCGGCCGAGGTCTGGACTATGGCTACACCTTC.

The chain combines TRBV14 with TRBJ1-3; maybe TRBD1 (6 bases). Germline V lookup: CDR1 SGHDN, CDR2 FVKESK. This CDR3 is built from 16 residues. With 5 bases removed from V and 0 bases from J, the gap between germline ends came to 14 bases. Here the CDR3 reads CASSVKGELSGNTIYF. CDR3 coding DNA: TGTGCCAGCAGCGTAAAGGGGGAACTCTCTGGAAACACCATATATTTT.

The chain employs TRBV9 and TRBJ2-5; 8 bases line up with TRBD1. The ends lost 6 bases at V and 4 bases at J; junction bases unmatched: 20. CDR3 size: 18 residues. Germline CDR1 is SGDLS and CDR2 is YYNGEE. This chain's CDR3 is CASNPRDRTLDIRETQYF. Written as DNA, the CDR3 is TGTGCCAGCAACCCGAGGGACAGGACTTTGGACATCCGAGAGACCCAGTACTTC. Complete variable domain (other parts from reference TRBV9 and TRBJ2-5): DSGVTQTPKHLITATGQRVTLRCSPRSGDLSVYWYQQSLDQGLQFLIQYYNGEERAKGNILERFSAQQFPDLHSELNLSSLELGDSALYFCASNPRDRTLDIRETQYFGPGTRLLVL.

This chain links TRBV20-1 with TRBJ2-3; 8 nucleotides align to TRBD2. This CDR3 contains 15 residues. J was trimmed by 1 base and V by 6 bases; bases with no gene match: 9. Germline V lookup: CDR1 DFQATT, CDR2 SNEGSKA (reference sequence). CDR3 nucleotide sequence: TGCAGTGCCGATCAGCGGGAGAATGGCACAGATACGCAGTATTTT. Its protein product is CSADQRENGTDTQYF.

V is TRBV29-1 and J is TRBJ2-1; D possibly corresponds to TRBD1 (5 bases). Germline V gene sequence: CDR1 SQVTM, CDR2 ANQGSEA. Trimming pared 6 bases from V and 8 bases from J, leaving 11 bases between. This CDR3 spans 11 amino acids. This CDR3 is CSVKGFDEQFF. The CDR3 bases are TGCAGCGTAAAGGGGTTCGATGAGCAGTTCTTC.